This TCR beta chain was identified in a study of cytomegalovirus exposure and HLA in healthy donors. Germline values: CDR1 MDHEN, CDR2 SYDVKM. Trimming took 6 bases from V and 15 from J; bases not matched to a gene: 16. This CDR3 comprises 14 residues. PCR employed 60 Vbeta and 13 Jbeta primers. Repertoires were generated with immunoSEQ multiplex PCR, while TCRdb's copy carries only in-frame clones and drops some. Here the sample spans fewer than 200,000 clones, over 80% being singletons. As for this clone: Its antigen is not identified.

Findings of the study overall: Most TCR sequences were rare, but some public TCRs occurred in many donors. Available immune exposure information covered CMV serostatus only. Per published reports, the classifier diagnosed cytomegalovirus status with high specificity and sensitivity.

The clonotype comes from a woman aged 50 to 60 in good health and CMV-seropositive. The sequenced sample was PBMCs. This chain links TRBV28 with TRBJ2-1, with 8 nucleotides matching TRBD2. This CDR3 reads CASSPTGTRGRGFF. CDR3 sequence (DNA): TGTGCCAGCAGCCCCACCGGGACTAGAGGTCGGGGGTTCTTC.